Sequencing of this T cell receptor beta chain was carried out in a study of blood T cells in healthy people across ages. The wider study: Template switching picked up about one barcoded beta molecule for each two T cells.

The use of a sample-barcoded 5' primer and a J-beta primer mix characterized a second PCR of about 7 to 12 cycles. TCRdb used MiXCR to reprocess the 5' RACE reads, holding one entry per CDR3 protein. The table has 1.5 million or so distinct CDR3 sequences, about 45% seen once. Germline loops: CDR1 LGHDT, CDR2 YNNKEL (reference sequence). This CDR3 has 16 residues. V gave up 4 bases and J gave up 11 bases; unmatched junction bases: 13. Healthy individuals of Caucasian origin from Russia, aged roughly 6 to 100, served as donors. The sequenced sample was blood. The sequence was obtained from a woman aged 18-29 years in good health. This chain joins TRBV3-1 and TRBJ2-7, with 14 positions matching TRBD2. The CDR3 bases are TGTGCCAGCAGCCCCTTAGCGGGACTAGCGGGGGAGACCAAGTACTTC. This encodes CASSPLAGLAGETKYF.